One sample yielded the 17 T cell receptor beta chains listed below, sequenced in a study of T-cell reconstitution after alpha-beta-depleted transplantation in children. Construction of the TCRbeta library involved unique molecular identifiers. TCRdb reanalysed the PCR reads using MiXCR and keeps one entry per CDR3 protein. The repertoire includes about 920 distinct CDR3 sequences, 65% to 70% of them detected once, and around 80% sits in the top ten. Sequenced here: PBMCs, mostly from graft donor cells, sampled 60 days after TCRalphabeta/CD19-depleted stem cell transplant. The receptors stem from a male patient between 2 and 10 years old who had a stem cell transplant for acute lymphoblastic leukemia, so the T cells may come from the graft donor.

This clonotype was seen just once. The CDR3 bases are TGTGCCACCAGCCCCCTAGCGGGGGACACAGATACGCAGTATTTT. Residues: CATSPLAGDTDTQYF. The gene calls are TRBV15 and TRBJ2-3, with 10 positions matching TRBD2. Trimming removed 5 bases from V and 2 bases from J; junction bases left unmatched: 4. Germline CDR1 and CDR2: LNHNV and YYDKDF (reference sequence). CDR3 length: 15 amino acids.

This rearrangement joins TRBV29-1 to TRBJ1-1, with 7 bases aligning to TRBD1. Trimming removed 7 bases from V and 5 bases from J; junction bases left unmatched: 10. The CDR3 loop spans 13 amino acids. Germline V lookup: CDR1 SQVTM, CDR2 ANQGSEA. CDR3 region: CSDNRGGVTEAFF. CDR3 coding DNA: TGCAGCGATAACAGGGGAGGGGTAACTGAAGCTTTCTTT.

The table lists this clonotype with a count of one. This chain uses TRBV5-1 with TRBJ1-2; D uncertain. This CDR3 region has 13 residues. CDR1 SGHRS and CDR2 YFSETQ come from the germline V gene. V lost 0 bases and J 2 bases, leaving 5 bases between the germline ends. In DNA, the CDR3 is TGCGCCAGCAGCTTGGACCGAAACTATGGCTACACCTTC. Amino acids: CASSLDRNYGYTF.

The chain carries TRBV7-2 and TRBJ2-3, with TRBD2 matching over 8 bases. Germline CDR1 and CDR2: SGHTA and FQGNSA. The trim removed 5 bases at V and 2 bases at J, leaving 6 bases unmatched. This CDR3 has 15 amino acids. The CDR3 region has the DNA TGTGCCAGCAGCCTTACTAGCGGTTACACAGATACGCAGTATTTT. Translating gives CASSLTSGYTDTQYF.

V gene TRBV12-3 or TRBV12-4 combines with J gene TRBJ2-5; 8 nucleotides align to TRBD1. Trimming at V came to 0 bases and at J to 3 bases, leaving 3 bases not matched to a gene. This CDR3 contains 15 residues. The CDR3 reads CASSLALDREETQYF. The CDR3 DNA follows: TGTGCCAGCAGTTTAGCGCTGGACAGGGAAGAGACCCAGTACTTC.

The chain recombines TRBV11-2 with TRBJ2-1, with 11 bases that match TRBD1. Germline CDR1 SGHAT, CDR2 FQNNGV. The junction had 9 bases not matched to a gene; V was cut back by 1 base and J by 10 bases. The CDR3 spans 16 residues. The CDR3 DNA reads TGTGCCAGCAGCTTAGTTTTCGGACAGGGGGCTTACGAGCAGTTCTTC. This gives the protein CASSLVFGQGAYEQFF.

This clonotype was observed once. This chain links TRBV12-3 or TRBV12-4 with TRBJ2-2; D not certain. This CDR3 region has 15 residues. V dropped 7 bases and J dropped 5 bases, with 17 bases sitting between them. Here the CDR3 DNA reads TGTGCCAGCACCGTTTTGGGGATTGGGACCGGGGAGCTGTTTTTT. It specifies CASTVLGIGTGELFF.

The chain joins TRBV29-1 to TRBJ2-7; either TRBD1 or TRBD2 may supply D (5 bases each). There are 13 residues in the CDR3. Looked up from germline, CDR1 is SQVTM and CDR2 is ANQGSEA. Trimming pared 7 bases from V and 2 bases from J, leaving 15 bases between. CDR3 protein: CSAETDYTYEQYF. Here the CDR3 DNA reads TGCAGCGCCGAGACAGACTACACCTACGAGCAGTACTTC.

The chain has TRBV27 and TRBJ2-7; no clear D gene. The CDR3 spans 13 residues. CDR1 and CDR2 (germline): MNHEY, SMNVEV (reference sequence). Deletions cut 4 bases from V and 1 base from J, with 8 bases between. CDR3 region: CASSSGRSYEQYF. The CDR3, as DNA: TGTGCCAGCAGTTCGGGCAGGTCCTACGAGCAGTACTTC.

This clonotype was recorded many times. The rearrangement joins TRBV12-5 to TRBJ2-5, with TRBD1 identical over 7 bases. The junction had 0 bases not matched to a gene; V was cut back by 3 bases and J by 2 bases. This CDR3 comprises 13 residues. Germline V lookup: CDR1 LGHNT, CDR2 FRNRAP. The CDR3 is CASGLQGQETQYF. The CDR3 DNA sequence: TGTGCTAGTGGTTTACAGGGGCAAGAGACCCAGTACTTC.

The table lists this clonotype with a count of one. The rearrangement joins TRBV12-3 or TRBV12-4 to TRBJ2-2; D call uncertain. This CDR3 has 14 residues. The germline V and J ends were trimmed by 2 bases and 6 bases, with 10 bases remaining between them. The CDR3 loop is CASSLSGGAGELFF. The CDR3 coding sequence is TGTGCCAGCAGTTTATCGGGTGGTGCCGGGGAGCTGTTTTTT.

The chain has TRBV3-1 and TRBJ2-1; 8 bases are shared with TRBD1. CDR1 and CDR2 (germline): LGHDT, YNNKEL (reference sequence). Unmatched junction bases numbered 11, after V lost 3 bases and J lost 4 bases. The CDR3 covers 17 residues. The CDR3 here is CASSQQVGTGIYNEQFF. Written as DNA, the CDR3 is TGTGCCAGCAGCCAGCAGGTGGGGACAGGAATTTACAATGAGCAGTTCTTC.

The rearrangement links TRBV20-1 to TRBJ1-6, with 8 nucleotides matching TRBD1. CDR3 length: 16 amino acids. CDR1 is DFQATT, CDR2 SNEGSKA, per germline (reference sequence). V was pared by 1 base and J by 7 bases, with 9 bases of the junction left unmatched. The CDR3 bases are TGCAGTGCTAGAGCAACTTCCGGGACAGGAAATTCACCCCTCCACTTT. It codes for CSARATSGTGNSPLHF.

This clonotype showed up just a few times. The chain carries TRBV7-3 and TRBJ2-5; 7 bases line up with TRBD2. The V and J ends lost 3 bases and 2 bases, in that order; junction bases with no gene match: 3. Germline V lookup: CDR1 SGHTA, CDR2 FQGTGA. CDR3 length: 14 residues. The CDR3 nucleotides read TGTGCCAGCAGCTTGGTCGGGGGGCAAGAGACCCAGTACTTC. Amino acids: CASSLVGGQETQYF.

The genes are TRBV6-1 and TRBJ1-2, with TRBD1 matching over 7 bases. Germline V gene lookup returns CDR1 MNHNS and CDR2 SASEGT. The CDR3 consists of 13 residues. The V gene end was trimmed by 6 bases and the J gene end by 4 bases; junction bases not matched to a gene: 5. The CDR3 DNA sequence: TGTGCCAGCAGCAATACAGGGGCCTATGGCTACACCTTC. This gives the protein CASSNTGAYGYTF.

The CDR3 loop is CSALPEGQPNSPLHF. In nucleotides, the CDR3 is TGCAGTGCCCTCCCGGAGGGGCAGCCAAATTCACCCCTCCACTTT. J is TRBJ1-6 and V is TRBV20-1, with D maybe TRBD1 (5 bases). This CDR3 spans 15 amino acids. Germline CDR1 DFQATT, CDR2 SNEGSKA (reference sequence). Trimming took off 6 bases at V and 7 bases at J, with 19 bases between the two ends.

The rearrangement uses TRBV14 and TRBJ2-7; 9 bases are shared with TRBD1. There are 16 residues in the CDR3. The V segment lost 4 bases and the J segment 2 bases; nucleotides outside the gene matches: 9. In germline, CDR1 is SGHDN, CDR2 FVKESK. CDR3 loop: CASSPATGGSPYEQYF. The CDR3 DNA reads TGTGCCAGCAGCCCCGCGACAGGGGGTAGCCCCTACGAGCAGTACTTC.